These 21 T cell receptor beta chains were sequenced from one sample in a study of metastatic and nonmetastatic thyroid tumors. Patients were all untreated before their thyroid surgery. TCRdb recomputed clones from the PCR reads via MiXCR. This table holds about 35,000 clones, around 31% found once. Material for sequencing was tumor tissue. The receptor set was obtained from a female donor with papillary thyroid cancer or a benign thyroid nodule (not recorded which). Some clones in this sample may be carry-over from other donors' samples.

This clone was seen many times. An end of the junction does not agree with germline; a read error may underlie this. This chain uses TRBV12-3 or TRBV12-4 with TRBJ1-1, with D possibly TRBD1 on 5 matching bases. There are 14 residues in the CDR3. CDR3 in amino acids: CASSLGALNTEAFF. The CDR3 nucleotides read TGTGCCAGCAGCTTAGGGGCTCTGAACACTGAAGCTTTCTTT.

This clone has more than one count but fewer than ten. V gene TRBV10-3 combines with J gene TRBJ2-7; 11 nucleotides match TRBD1. Germline V lookup: CDR1 ENHRY, CDR2 SYGVKD. The CDR3 is 15 residues long. The V gene end was trimmed by 4 bases and the J gene end by 7 bases; junction bases not matched to a gene: 9. Here the CDR3 DNA reads TGTGCCATCAGTGCCAGGACAGGGGGCGAAGGGGAGCAGTACTTC. It translates to CAISARTGGEGEQYF.

In its sample, this clone was seen a few times. The rearrangement links TRBV2 to TRBJ2-2; D perhaps matches TRBD2 (5 bases). CDR3 length: 15 amino acids. Germline lookup yields CDR1 SNHLY and CDR2 FYNNEI. V was pared by 4 bases and J by 4 bases, with 13 bases between. In DNA form, the CDR3 reads TGTGCCAGCAGTGGGACGCGGGCTAGCACCGGGGAGCTGTTTTTT. Protein sequence: CASSGTRASTGELFF.

This clone turned up a few times. This chain joins TRBV6-1 and TRBJ2-7, with D perhaps TRBD1 (5 bases). Trimming took 6 bases from V and 2 from J, leaving 8 bases between them. Germline V gives CDR1 MNHNS, CDR2 SASEGT. CDR3 size: 12 residues. CDR3 sequence (DNA): TGTGCCAGCAGGGACACCACCTACGAGCAGTACTTC. Protein product: CASRDTTYEQYF.

Written as DNA, the CDR3 is TGCAGTGCTAGATTCCTAAGGAGGGCGTACGACGAGCAGTACTTC. Protein sequence: CSARFLRRAYDEQYF. The chain employs TRBV20-1 and TRBJ2-7; TRBD2 is a possible D gene (6 bases). CDR1 is DFQATT, CDR2 SNEGSKA, per germline (reference sequence). This CDR3 contains 15 residues. V was trimmed by 2 bases and J by 5 bases, leaving 19 bases between them.

The rearrangement links TRBV11-1 to TRBJ1-6; perhaps TRBD1 as D (5 bases). The V and J ends lost 5 bases and 0 bases respectively, with 11 bases between them. This CDR3 contains 16 residues. Germline CDR1 and CDR2: SGHAT and FQDESV (reference sequence). The CDR3 here is CASSPPGSSYNSPLHF. CDR3 DNA sequence: TGTGCCAGCAGCCCCCCAGGGAGCTCCTATAATTCACCCCTCCACTTT. Full variable domain (remainder filled in from reference TRBV11-1 and TRBJ1-6): EAEVAQSPRYKITEKSQAVAFWCDPISGHATLYWYRQILGQGPELLVQFQDESVVDDSQLPKDRFSAERLKGVDSTLKIQPAELGDSAMYLCASSPPGSSYNSPLHFGNGTRLTVT.

In its sample, this clone was seen a few times. V and J are TRBV6-2 or TRBV6-3 and TRBJ2-3; no clear D gene. The CDR3 length is 18 residues. Germline V CDR1 and CDR2: MNHEY, SVGEGT. Trimming stripped 0 bases from V and 4 bases from J, with 20 bases between. The CDR3 nucleotides read TGTGCCAGCAGTTACTCGTTTGATCCAGCCTCCCCTGCAGATACGCAGTATTTT. Encoded protein: CASSYSFDPASPADTQYF.

This clone has a handful of counts. This chain uses TRBV2 with TRBJ1-5; the match to TRBD1 covers 7 bases. The V gene's germline CDR1 is SNHLY and CDR2 FYNNEI. CDR3 length equals 14 residues. After removal of 8 bases from V and 5 bases from J, the junction contained 9 bases not matched to a gene. In DNA, the CDR3 is TGTGCCAGCGGACCGACAGGGAGGGATCAGCCCCAGCATTTT. This encodes CASGPTGRDQPQHF.

This sequence joins TRBV5-1 and TRBJ2-3; 9 bases match TRBD2. The CDR3 length is 17 residues. The trim removed 0 bases at V and 4 bases at J, leaving 9 bases unmatched. CDR1 SGHRS and CDR2 YFSETQ come from the germline V gene. The CDR3 DNA reads as TGCGCCAGCAGCTTGGCGGCGGGGGGGTGGACCTCAGATACGCAGTATTTT. It encodes CASSLAAGGWTSDTQYF.

The rearrangement uses TRBV6-2 or TRBV6-3 and TRBJ1-1; TRBD1 might be the D (5 bases). Germline V gene data show CDR1 as MNHEY and CDR2 as SVGEGT. The CDR3 is made up of 13 amino acids. Trimming left V 6 bases short and J 2 bases short, with 10 bases between. In DNA, the CDR3 is TGTGCCAGCAGACCCGGACACAACACTGAAGCTTTCTTT. Protein sequence: CASRPGHNTEAFF.

This chain joins TRBV7-9 and TRBJ2-7; 13 nucleotides align to TRBD2. The V and J ends lost 6 bases and 7 bases, in that order; junction bases with no gene match: 9. Germline CDR1 reads SEHNR; CDR2 reads FQNEAQ (reference sequence). The CDR3 loop spans 15 amino acids. As DNA, the CDR3 is TGTGCCAGCAGTCATGGATGGACTAGCGGGAGTGAGCAGTACTTC. Its translation: CASSHGWTSGSEQYF.

This clone was recorded only once. J is TRBJ1-2 and V is TRBV7-9, with 8 bases identical to TRBD1. The CDR3 covers 14 residues. The V gene's germline CDR1 is SEHNR and CDR2 FQNEAQ (reference sequence). J was trimmed by 4 bases and V by 6 bases; bases with no gene match: 7. The CDR3 loop reads CASRPPGQAYGYTF. CDR3 DNA: TGTGCCAGCAGACCTCCGGGACAGGCCTATGGCTACACCTTC.

The chain links TRBV3-1 to TRBJ1-2, with D unclear. CDR1 is LGHDT, CDR2 YNNKEL, per germline (reference sequence). V shed 4 bases and J shed 8 bases, with 20 bases lying between them. This CDR3 has 15 amino acids. CDR3 nucleotide sequence: TGTGCCAGCAGCCTTAGGACCTTTGACTCAACCGGCTACACCTTC. It encodes CASSLRTFDSTGYTF.

This chain joins TRBV24-1 and TRBJ2-5; TRBD1 agrees at 9 bases. V lost 8 bases to trimming and J lost 2 bases; unmatched junction nucleotides: 5. The CDR3 sequence is 14 residues long. The V gene's germline CDR1 is KGHDR and CDR2 SFDVKD. The CDR3 DNA follows: TGTGCCACCACCATTGACAGGGGGCAAGAGACCCAGTACTTC. This sequence encodes CATTIDRGQETQYF.

A few counts support this clone. The chain has TRBV12-3 or TRBV12-4 and TRBJ1-1, with TRBD1 matching over 8 bases. The CDR3 has 14 amino acids. Trimming took 3 bases from V and 3 from J; bases not matched to a gene: 3. CDR3 DNA sequence: TGTGCCAGCAGTTTGGCAGGGGGCGACACTGAAGCTTTCTTT. Its protein is CASSLAGGDTEAFF.

This chain connects TRBV27 to TRBJ1-6, with 9 bases that match TRBD1. Germline V gene sequence: CDR1 MNHEY, CDR2 SMNVEV (reference sequence). There are 15 residues in the CDR3. The junction had 4 bases not matched to a gene; V was cut back by 0 bases and J by 10 bases. The CDR3 loop reads CASSLSGTGYSPLHF. CDR3 nucleotide sequence: TGTGCCAGCAGTTTATCAGGGACAGGGTACTCACCCCTCCACTTT.

This clone has only a few counts. The V gene is TRBV28, the J gene TRBJ2-2; D perhaps matches TRBD2 (6 bases). The germline gives CDR1 MDHEN, CDR2 SYDVKM. The CDR3 length is 13 residues. Trimming took off 5 bases at V and 7 bases at J, with 11 bases between the two ends. CDR3 coding DNA: TGTGCCAGCAGTGGAGGAGGGTTCGGGGAGCTGTTTTTT. Translated, it gives CASSGGGFGELFF.

The chain is built from TRBV19 and TRBJ1-2, with unresolved D. The CDR3 is 12 residues long. Germline-derived CDR1 and CDR2 are LNHDA and SQIVND (reference sequence). Between the trimmed V and J ends, which lost 3 bases and 5 bases, there was a span of 7 bases. CDR3 DNA: TGTGCCAGTAGTATGATAGGGTATGGCTACACCTTC. Encoded protein: CASSMIGYGYTF.

There are a few counts of this clone. The rearrangement joins TRBV6-1 to TRBJ2-7, with no clear D. CDR1 is MNHNS and CDR2 is SASEGT in the germline V gene. V was pared by 6 bases and J by 7 bases, with 19 bases between. This CDR3 comprises 14 residues. Here the CDR3 DNA reads TGTGCCAGCAGCCCGACGGGTGGGATGAGAGAGCAGTACTTC. Translating it yields CASSPTGGMREQYF.

This clone occurred a few times. The chain carries TRBV12-5 and TRBJ1-5; D is undetermined. Germline CDR1 reads LGHNT; CDR2 reads FRNRAP. CDR3 length: 12 residues. Deletions cut 5 bases from V and 4 bases from J, with 6 bases between. As DNA, the CDR3 is TGTGCTAGTGGTCCCTCAAATCAGCCCCAGCATTTT. Translating it yields CASGPSNQPQHF.

The CDR3 DNA reads TGTGCCAGCAGCCCTCGGACTAGCGTGAACACCGGGGAGCTGTTTTTT. This sequence encodes CASSPRTSVNTGELFF. J is TRBJ2-2 and V is TRBV11-1, with TRBD2 matching 9 bases. This CDR3 is 16 amino acids long. CDR1 and CDR2 (germline): SGHAT, FQDESV (reference sequence). J was trimmed by 1 base and V by 5 bases; bases with no gene match: 5.